This is a list of T cell receptor beta chains from one sample in a study of T-cell reconstitution after alpha-beta-depleted transplantation in children. One entry per CDR3 protein results from TCRdb running MiXCR on the PCR reads. The profile covers about 160,000 distinct CDR3 sequences, with 11% appearing a single time and 13% taken by the ten largest. The sample in question was PBMCs, obtained before TCRalphabeta/CD19-depleted stem cell transplant. Source of these receptors: a boy aged 2 to 10 with acute myeloid leukemia, due to receive a stem cell transplant. Both conserved end residues are part of each CDR3. D genes are given only for firm matches. Clone size is shown for a subset of rows, as once, few, many or a class of expanded clone.

D	V	size	J	DNA	CDR3
.	TRBV20-1	many	TRBJ2-2	TGCAGTGTTTCAGGGAACACCGGGGAGCTGTTTTTT	CSVSGNTGELFF
TRBD2	TRBV4-1	many	TRBJ2-1	TGCGCCAGCAGCCGACCAGGACTAGCGGGCAACAATGAGCAGTTCTTC	CASSRPGLAGNNEQFF
.	TRBV7-2	many	TRBJ2-1	TGTGCCAGCAGATACTACAATGAGCAGTTCTTC	CASRYYNEQFF
TRBD1	TRBV12-3/TRBV12-4	many	TRBJ2-5	TGTGCCAGTTCCCGGGACAGCATGTACCAAGAGACCCAGTACTTC	CASSRDSMYQETQYF
.	TRBV19	.	TRBJ2-3	TGTGCCAGTAGCCCTCAGGCTTCTAGCACAGATACGCAGTATTTT	CASSPQASSTDTQYF
.	TRBV24-1	many	TRBJ2-3	TGTGCCACCAGTGATTCCCGGGGCACAGATACGCAGTATTTT	CATSDSRGTDTQYF
.	TRBV30	many	TRBJ1-1	TGTGCCTGGAGTGTAGGGTTTATGGGAGCTTTCTTT	CAWSVGFMGAFF
TRBD1	TRBV12-3/TRBV12-4	many	TRBJ1-6	TGTGCCAGCAACAGGGGTTTGGATAATTCACCCCTCCACTTT	CASNRGLDNSPLHF
.	TRBV3-1	few	TRBJ2-1	TGTGCCAGCAGCCACCTCGGCAATGAGCAGTTCTTC	CASSHLGNEQFF
TRBD2	TRBV5-1	many	TRBJ2-7	TGCGCCAGCAGCTCTGGGTACGGGAGGGCGGAAAGTATTTTCCCCTACGAGCAGTACTTC	CASSSGYGRAESIFPYEQYF
.	TRBV28	.	TRBJ2-7	TGTGCCAGCAGTTTACTTGGTAGGGGAACGGGCGAGCAGTACTTC	CASSLLGRGTGEQYF
.	TRBV6-5	many	TRBJ1-2	TGTGCCAGCAGTTACTCGGGGGGATTAAACTATGGCTACACCTTC	CASSYSGGLNYGYTF
TRBD2	TRBV2	many	TRBJ2-3	TGTGCCAGGTGGAAGGGTCTAGCGGGTGGCACAGATACGCAGTATTTT	CARWKGLAGGTDTQYF
TRBD2	TRBV5-1	many	TRBJ2-5	TGCGCCAGCAGCTTCCTCGGTGATGAGCGGGGGACCCAGTACTTC	CASSFLGDERGTQYF
.	TRBV6-1	many	TRBJ2-3	TGTGCCTCGGGGCGCGGGGATACGCAGTATTTT	CASGRGDTQYF
.	TRBV5-1	many	TRBJ2-7	TGCGCCAGCATTAAACTCGGACAGGAGGGCCACGAGCAGTACTTC	CASIKLGQEGHEQYF
.	TRBV4-1	many	TRBJ2-6	TGCGCCAGCAGCCAAGAATCCGGGGCCAACGTCCTGACTTTC	CASSQESGANVLTF
.	TRBV4-1	many	TRBJ2-1	TGCGCCAGCAGCCCCCGCCTCTTGGGATACAATGAGCAGTTCTTC	CASSPRLLGYNEQFF
.	TRBV7-9	many	TRBJ2-1	TGTGCCAGCAGCTTGCATCCGAATGAGCAGTTCTTC	CASSLHPNEQFF
.	TRBV7-2	many	TRBJ2-1	TGTGCCAGCAGCTTAGAAAGGAGCAATGAGCAGTTCTTC	CASSLERSNEQFF
.	TRBV5-4	.	TRBJ1-3	TGTGCCAGCAGCCTGAAGAGCTCTGGAAACACCATATATTTT	CASSLKSSGNTIYF
TRBD1	TRBV4-1	many	TRBJ1-2	TGCGCCAGCAGCCAAGATCGGCGGGGACAGAGACCGCTCGGCTACACCTTC	CASSQDRRGQRPLGYTF
.	TRBV25-1	many	TRBJ2-3	TGTGCCAGCAGTGAATTGGGGATTGCAGATACGCAGTATTTT	CASSELGIADTQYF
TRBD1	TRBV2	many	TRBJ2-5	TGTGCCAGCAGACCAGGGACAGGGGGTGAGACCCAGTACTTC	CASRPGTGGETQYF
.	TRBV5-1	many	TRBJ1-6	TGCGCCAGCAGCTCCGGGACGGATAATTCACCCCTCCACTTT	CASSSGTDNSPLHF
TRBD2	TRBV29-1	many	TRBJ2-5	TGCAGCGTGGACCGGACTAGCGGGGGACTATCCAACTTTACGGAGACCCAGTACTTC	CSVDRTSGGLSNFTETQYF
TRBD1	TRBV24-1	many	TRBJ2-5	TGTGCCACCAGTGACACAACGCTGGGGACAGGGAAAGAGACCCAGTACTTC	CATSDTTLGTGKETQYF
.	TRBV29-1	.	TRBJ2-3	TGCAGCACCCGGACAGCCTCCACTAGCACAGATACGCAGTATTTT	CSTRTASTSTDTQYF
.	TRBV6-1	many	TRBJ1-5	TGTGCCAGCAGCCCCCTAGTTTACAATCAGCCCCAGCATTTT	CASSPLVYNQPQHF
TRBD2	TRBV20-1	many	TRBJ2-1	TGCAGTGCCGTCGGGAGGTCCTACTCCTACAATGAGCAGTTCTTC	CSAVGRSYSYNEQFF
.	TRBV5-1	many	TRBJ2-4	TGCGCCAGCAGCTTAAGGACAGAAAACATTCAGTACTTC	CASSLRTENIQYF
TRBD2	TRBV20-1	many	TRBJ2-3	TGCAGTGCTAGAGACATACTGACGCGGGAGACAGATACGCAGTATTTT	CSARDILTRETDTQYF
.	TRBV27	many	TRBJ1-1	TGTGCCAGCAGTTTATATACTGGAGTCGACACTGAAGCTTTCTTT	CASSLYTGVDTEAFF
TRBD1	TRBV29-1	many	TRBJ1-2	TGCAGCGTTACCGGGCCAGGGGGCGACTACACCTTC	CSVTGPGGDYTF
.	TRBV7-9	many	TRBJ1-1	TGTGCCAGCAGCTTAACAGGACCGCGGACTGAAGCTTTCTTT	CASSLTGPRTEAFF
TRBD2	TRBV9	many	TRBJ2-3	TGTGCCAGCAGCCCCCGGGTAGCGGGAGGACCAGATACGCAGTATTTT	CASSPRVAGGPDTQYF
.	TRBV7-8	many	TRBJ1-5	TGTGCCAGCAGCTTAAGGGGGACAAATCAGCCCCAGCATTTT	CASSLRGTNQPQHF
TRBD1	TRBV5-1	many	TRBJ1-4	TGCGCCAGCAGCTTGGGGGACAGGGGCAATGAAAAACTGTTTTTT	CASSLGDRGNEKLFF
TRBD1	TRBV15	many	TRBJ2-3	TGTGCCACCGGGACAGGGATCGGCGATACGCAGTATTTT	CATGTGIGDTQYF
.	TRBV7-2	many	TRBJ1-2	TGTGCCAGCAGCTTTGTGACGGGTGGCTACACCTTC	CASSFVTGGYTF
.	TRBV11-1	.	TRBJ1-4	TGTGCCAGCAGCTCATCAGTTTTGAAAGGAGCGACAACTAATGAAAAACTGTTTTTT	CASSSSVLKGATTNEKLFF
.	TRBV4-1	many	TRBJ2-2	TGCGCCAGCAGCCAAGTACTAGCGAACACCGGGGAGCTGTTTTTT	CASSQVLANTGELFF
.	TRBV29-1	many	TRBJ2-4	TGCAGCGTTGAAGAAGGTACAACAACAAACATTCAGTACTTC	CSVEEGTTTNIQYF
TRBD2	TRBV20-1	many	TRBJ2-7	TGCAGTGCTGAGCTCGCGGCTAGCGGGAGAGGGGAGCAGTACTTC	CSAELAASGRGEQYF
.	TRBV3-1	many	TRBJ2-5	TGTGCCAGCAGCCAAGATAGCCCAGTTGGCGAGACCCAGTACTTC	CASSQDSPVGETQYF
.	TRBV28	many	TRBJ1-4	TGTGCCAGCAGTTTAGGATTGGGTGAAAAACTGTTTTTT	CASSLGLGEKLFF
.	TRBV7-2	many	TRBJ2-7	TGTGCCAGCAGCCCCCGTTATACCCAGAGATCCTACGAGCAGTACTTC	CASSPRYTQRSYEQYF